A few counts support the clone carrying this T cell receptor (beta chain). Sequenced by immunoSEQ multiplex PCR; TCRdb stores in-frame clones only, minus some. The sample consists of about 32,000 clones, roughly three quarters of them appearing once. These data originate in a study of radiotherapy plus CTLA-4 blockade in lung cancer. Study as a whole: For approximately 19% of patients, objective responses occurred, and roughly 31% had disease control.

V lost 1 base, J lost 6 bases, and 15 bases lay in between. The CDR3 extends over 15 amino acids. Germline V gene data show CDR1 as SGHRS and CDR2 as YFSETQ. This clonotype originated in a human donor with non-small cell lung cancer who had stable disease on radiotherapy plus ipilimumab. Sequences were derived from peripheral blood, sampled from a patient treated with radiotherapy plus ipilimumab. This chain uses TRBV5-1 with TRBJ2-3; TRBD1 is a possible D gene (6 bases). Here the CDR3 reads CASSLPNVGADTQYF. DNA of the CDR3: TGCGCCAGCAGCTTGCCCAACGTGGGGGCCGATACGCAGTATTTT.